These 16 T cell receptor beta chains were sequenced from one sample in a study of cytomegalovirus exposure and HLA in healthy donors. In the PCR, 60 Vbeta and 13 Jbeta primers were used. Assay used: immunoSEQ multiplex PCR; TCRdb lists only in-frame clones, some missing. The table lists tens of thousands of clones, almost 85% of them singletons, with about 5.6% in the top ten. Sample: PBMCs. The origin of the receptors is a woman under 30 in good health and CMV-seropositive.

This clone has a single count. This chain links TRBV6-5 with TRBJ2-2, with D possibly TRBD1 on 5 matching bases. The CDR3 runs to 16 residues. V was pared by 0 bases and J by 3 bases, with 11 bases between. Germline CDR1 and CDR2: MNHEY and SVGAGI. The CDR3 sequence: CASSYSIQAYTGELFF. As DNA, the CDR3 is TGTGCCAGCAGTTACTCGATACAGGCCTACACCGGGGAGCTGTTTTTT.

This rearrangement joins TRBV19 to TRBJ1-2; D unclear. Trimming left V 7 bases short and J 2 bases short, with 11 bases between. The CDR3 extends over 13 amino acids. CDR1 and CDR2 from the germline V gene are LNHDA and SQIVND (reference sequence). As DNA, the CDR3 is TGTGCCAGTACCAGAGGGATAAACTATGGCTACACCTTC. It is translated as CASTRGINYGYTF. Full variable domain (remainder filled in from reference TRBV19 and TRBJ1-2): DGGITQSPKYLFRKEGQNVTLSCEQNLNHDAMYWYRQDPGQGLRLIYYSQIVNDFQKGDIAEGYSVSREKKESFPLTVTSAQKNPTAFYLCASTRGINYGYTFGSGTRLTVV.

The CDR3 loop is CASSLDSVVTEAFF. The CDR3 nucleotides read TGTGCCAGCAGTTTAGACAGCGTGGTCACTGAAGCTTTCTTT. V usage is TRBV28 and J usage is TRBJ1-1, with D perhaps matching TRBD1 (5 bases). The V end was cut by 2 bases, the J end by 4 bases, with 11 bases between. The CDR3 extends over 14 amino acids. Germline V gene sequence: CDR1 MDHEN, CDR2 SYDVKM.

The chain links TRBV6-6 to TRBJ2-1; D is undetermined. V was cut by 7 bases and J by 12 bases, with 13 bases left in between. The CDR3 is 11 residues long. CDR1 is MNHNY and CDR2 is SVGAGI in the germline V gene (reference sequence). The CDR3, as DNA: TGTGCCAGCATATACGGAAGAGGGCAGTTCTTC. Its protein is CASIYGRGQFF.

V usage is TRBV29-1 and J usage is TRBJ2-1; D unresolved. Germline values: CDR1 SQVTM, CDR2 ANQGSEA. The CDR3 is made up of 17 amino acids. The V gene lost 4 bases and the J gene lost 0 bases, with 19 bases spanning the gap. DNA of the CDR3: TGCAGCGTTGCTACGAGGTGGAGTCTGAGCTCCTACAATGAGCAGTTCTTC. Protein product: CSVATRWSLSSYNEQFF.

The V call is TRBV7-8, the J call TRBJ1-4; no clear D. Germline V gene lookup returns CDR1 SGHVS and CDR2 FQNEAQ. Trimming took 2 bases from V and 0 from J, leaving 19 bases between them. This CDR3 is built from 19 residues. This chain's CDR3 is CASSLLRVSGDSTNEKLFF. DNA for the CDR3: TGTGCCAGCAGCTTACTTAGGGTGTCCGGGGATTCAACTAATGAAAAACTGTTTTTT. Looking up the rest from reference TRBV7-8 and TRBJ1-4 gives the full variable domain: GAGVSQSPRYKVAKRGQDVALRCDPISGHVSLFWYQQALGQGPEFLTYFQNEAQLDKSGLPSDRFFAERPEGSVSTLKIQRTQQEDSAVYLCASSLLRVSGDSTNEKLFFGSGTQLSVL.

CDR3 nucleotides: TGTGCCAGCAGGGCGACAGGGGACAGGAACACCATATATTTT. Translated: CASRATGDRNTIYF. The chain joins TRBV6-5 to TRBJ1-3; 8 bases align to TRBD1. The V gene end was trimmed by 6 bases and the J gene end by 7 bases; junction bases not matched to a gene: 8. Germline values: CDR1 MNHEY, CDR2 SVGAGI. The CDR3 loop spans 14 amino acids.

This clone was seen a single time. The rearrangement joins TRBV28 to TRBJ1-5; 9 bases map to TRBD1. Germline-derived CDR1 and CDR2 are MDHEN and SYDVKM. CDR3 length: 14 residues. V trimming: 7 bases; J trimming: 6 bases; junction bases outside the gene matches: 7. CDR3 nucleotides: TGTGCCAGCAAAGGGACAGGGTATCGTCAGCCCCAGCATTTT. This codes for CASKGTGYRQPQHF.

This clone appeared a few times. CDR3 amino acids: CASSPFGGSEQFF. Written as DNA, the CDR3 is TGCGCCAGCAGCCCGTTTGGAGGGAGTGAGCAGTTCTTC. The gene calls are TRBV5-1 and TRBJ2-1, with D possibly matching TRBD2 (6 bases). V shed 4 bases and J shed 9 bases, with 14 bases lying between them. Looked up from germline, CDR1 is SGHRS and CDR2 is YFSETQ. This CDR3 region has 13 residues.

This sequence joins TRBV2 and TRBJ2-5; 14 positions match TRBD2. After removal of 5 bases from V and 5 bases from J, the junction contained 10 bases not matched to a gene. The CDR3 loop spans 17 amino acids. Germline CDR1 is SNHLY and CDR2 is FYNNEI. CDR3 loop: CASSPKGTSGGLETQYF. The CDR3 DNA sequence: TGTGCCAGCAGTCCAAAGGGGACTAGCGGGGGTTTGGAGACCCAGTACTTC.

V usage is TRBV7-6 and J usage is TRBJ1-1; 8 nucleotides match TRBD1. The CDR3 runs 16 residues. Germline loops: CDR1 SGHVS, CDR2 FNYEAQ. The V and J ends lost 1 base and 5 bases, in that order; junction bases with no gene match: 9. The chain's CDR3 is CASSLDRRRGQTEAFF. CDR3 nucleotide sequence: TGTGCCAGCAGCTTAGACCGGCGCAGGGGGCAGACTGAAGCTTTCTTT.

The chain employs TRBV6-1 and TRBJ2-7; D unclear. The CDR3 length is 10 residues. The germline V gene encodes CDR1 MNHNS and CDR2 SASEGT. Trimming cost V 6 bases and J 4 bases, with 4 bases left between them. Written as DNA, the CDR3 is TGTGCCAGCAGCCAATACGAGCAGTACTTC. Translation: CASSQYEQYF.

This chain joins TRBV29-1 and TRBJ2-7; 7 bases agree with TRBD1. V lost 6 bases to trimming and J lost 9 bases; unmatched junction nucleotides: 8. The CDR3 contains 11 residues. Germline assignment: CDR1 SQVTM and CDR2 ANQGSEA. CDR3 in DNA: TGCAGCGTCCGGGACAGCCTACGGCAGTACTTC. Protein sequence: CSVRDSLRQYF.

This chain joins TRBV27 and TRBJ2-7, with D possibly matching TRBD2 (7 bases). This CDR3 comprises 13 residues. Germline CDR1 reads MNHEY; CDR2 reads SMNVEV (reference sequence). The ends were cut back, 6 bases at V and 2 bases at J, with 11 bases in the middle. The CDR3 loop reads CASRRGLTYEQYF. CDR3 nucleotide sequence: TGTGCCAGCAGGCGGGGGCTCACCTACGAGCAGTACTTC.

The V call is TRBV27, the J call TRBJ1-2; 9 bases match TRBD1. The V and J ends lost 6 bases and 4 bases, in that order; junction bases with no gene match: 6. The CDR3 covers 14 residues. Germline lookup yields CDR1 MNHEY and CDR2 SMNVEV (reference sequence). CDR3 DNA sequence: TGTGCCAGCAGGAACAGGGGGCCTGGCTATGGCTACACCTTC. It encodes CASRNRGPGYGYTF.

V gene TRBV20-1 combines with J gene TRBJ2-1, with 7 bases identical to TRBD2. Germline assignment: CDR1 DFQATT and CDR2 SNEGSKA (reference sequence). V trimming: 0 bases; J trimming: 12 bases; junction bases outside the gene matches: 2. This CDR3 has 11 residues. CDR3 nucleotides: TGCAGTGCTAGAGATGGGAGGGGGCAGTTCTTC. Its protein product is CSARDGRGQFF.